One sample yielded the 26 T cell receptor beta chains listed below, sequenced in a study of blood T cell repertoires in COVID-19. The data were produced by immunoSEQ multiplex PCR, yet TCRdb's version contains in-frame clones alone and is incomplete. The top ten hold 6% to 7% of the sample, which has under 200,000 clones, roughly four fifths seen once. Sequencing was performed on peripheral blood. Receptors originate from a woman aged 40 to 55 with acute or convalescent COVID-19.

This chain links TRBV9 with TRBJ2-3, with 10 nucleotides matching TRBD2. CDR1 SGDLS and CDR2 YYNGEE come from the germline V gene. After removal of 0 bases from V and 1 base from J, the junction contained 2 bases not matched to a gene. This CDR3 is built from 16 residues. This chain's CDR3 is CASSVESGGGTDTQYF. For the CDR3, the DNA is TGTGCCAGCAGCGTAGAGAGCGGGGGGGGCACAGATACGCAGTATTTT.

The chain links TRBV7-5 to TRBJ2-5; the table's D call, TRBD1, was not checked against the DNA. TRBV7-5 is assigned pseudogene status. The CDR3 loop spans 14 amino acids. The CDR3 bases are TGTGCCAGAAGCTTGATTAACAGGGAAGAGACCCAGTACTTC. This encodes CARSLINREETQYF.

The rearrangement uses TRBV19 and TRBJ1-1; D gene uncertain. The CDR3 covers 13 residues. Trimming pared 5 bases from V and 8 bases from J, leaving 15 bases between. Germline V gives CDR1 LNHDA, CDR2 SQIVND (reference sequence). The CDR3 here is CASSASRVREAFF. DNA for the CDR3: TGTGCCAGTAGTGCCTCGAGGGTACGAGAAGCTTTCTTT.

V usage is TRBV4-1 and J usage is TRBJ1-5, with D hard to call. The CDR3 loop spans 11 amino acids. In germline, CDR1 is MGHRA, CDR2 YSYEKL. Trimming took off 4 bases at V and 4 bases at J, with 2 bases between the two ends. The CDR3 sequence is CASSPNQPQHF. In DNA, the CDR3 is TGCGCCAGCAGCCCAAATCAGCCCCAGCATTTT.

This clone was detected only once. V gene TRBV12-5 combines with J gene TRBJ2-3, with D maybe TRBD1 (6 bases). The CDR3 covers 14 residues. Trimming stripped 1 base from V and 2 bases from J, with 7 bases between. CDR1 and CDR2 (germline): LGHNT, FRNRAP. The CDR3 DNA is TGTGCTAGTGGTTTGGGGGACAACACAGATACGCAGTATTTT. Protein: CASGLGDNTDTQYF.

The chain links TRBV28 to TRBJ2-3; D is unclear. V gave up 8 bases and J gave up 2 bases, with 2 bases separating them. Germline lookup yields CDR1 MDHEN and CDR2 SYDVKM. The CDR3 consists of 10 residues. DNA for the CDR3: TGTGCCAGCTACACAGATACGCAGTATTTT. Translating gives CASYTDTQYF.

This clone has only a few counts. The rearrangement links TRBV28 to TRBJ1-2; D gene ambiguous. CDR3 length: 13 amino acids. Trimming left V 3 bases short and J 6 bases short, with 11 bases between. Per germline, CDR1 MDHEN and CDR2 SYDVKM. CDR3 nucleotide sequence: TGTGCCAGCAGTTTTCGGCTCGGGGATGGCTACACCTTC. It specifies CASSFRLGDGYTF.

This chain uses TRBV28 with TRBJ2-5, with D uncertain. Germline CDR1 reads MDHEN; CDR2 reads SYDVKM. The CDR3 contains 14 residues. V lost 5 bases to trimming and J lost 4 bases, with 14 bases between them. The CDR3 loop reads CASSPLSPPETQYF. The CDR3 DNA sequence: TGTGCCAGCAGTCCCCTAAGCCCCCCAGAGACCCAGTACTTC.

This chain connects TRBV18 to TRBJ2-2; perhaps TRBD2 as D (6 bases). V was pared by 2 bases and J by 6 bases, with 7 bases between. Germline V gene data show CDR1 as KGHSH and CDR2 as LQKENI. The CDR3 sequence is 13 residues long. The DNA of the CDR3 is TGTGCCAGCTCACCAACGGGGGCCGGGGAGCTGTTTTTT. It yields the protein CASSPTGAGELFF.

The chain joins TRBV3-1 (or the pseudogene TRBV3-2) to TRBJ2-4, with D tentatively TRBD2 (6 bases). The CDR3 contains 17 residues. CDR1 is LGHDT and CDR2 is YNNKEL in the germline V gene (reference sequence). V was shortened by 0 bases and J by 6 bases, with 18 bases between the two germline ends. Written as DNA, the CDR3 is TGTGCCAGCAGCCAAGATCTAGGCGGAGGGGTTTTAAACATTCAGTACTTC. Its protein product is CASSQDLGGGVLNIQYF.

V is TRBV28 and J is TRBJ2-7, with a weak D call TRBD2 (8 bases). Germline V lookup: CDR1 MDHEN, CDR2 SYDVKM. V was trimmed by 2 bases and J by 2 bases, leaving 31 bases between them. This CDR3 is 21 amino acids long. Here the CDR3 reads CASSLVPGQVVPSGLPYEQYF. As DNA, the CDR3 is TGTGCCAGCAGTTTAGTCCCCGGACAGGTCGTACCTAGCGGGCTCCCCTACGAGCAGTACTTC.

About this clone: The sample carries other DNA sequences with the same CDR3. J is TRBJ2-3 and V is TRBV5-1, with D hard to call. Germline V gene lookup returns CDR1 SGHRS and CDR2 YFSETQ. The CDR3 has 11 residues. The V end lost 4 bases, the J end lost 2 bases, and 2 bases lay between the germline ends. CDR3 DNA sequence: TGCGCCAGCAGCCTCACAGATACGCAGTATTTT. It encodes CASSLTDTQYF.

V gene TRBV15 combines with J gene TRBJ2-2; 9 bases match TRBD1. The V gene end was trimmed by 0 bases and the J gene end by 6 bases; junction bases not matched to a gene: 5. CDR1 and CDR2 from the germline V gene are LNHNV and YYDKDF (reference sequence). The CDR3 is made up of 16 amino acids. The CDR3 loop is CATSREGQGTPGELFF. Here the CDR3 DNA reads TGTGCCACCAGCAGAGAGGGACAGGGTACCCCCGGGGAGCTGTTTTTT.

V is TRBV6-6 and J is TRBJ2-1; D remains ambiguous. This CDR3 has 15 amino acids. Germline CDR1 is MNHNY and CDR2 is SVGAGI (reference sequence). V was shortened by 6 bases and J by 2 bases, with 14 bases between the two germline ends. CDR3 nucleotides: TGTGCCAGCAGGCCCGACAAAGCCGCCTACAATGAGCAGTTCTTC. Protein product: CASRPDKAAYNEQFF.

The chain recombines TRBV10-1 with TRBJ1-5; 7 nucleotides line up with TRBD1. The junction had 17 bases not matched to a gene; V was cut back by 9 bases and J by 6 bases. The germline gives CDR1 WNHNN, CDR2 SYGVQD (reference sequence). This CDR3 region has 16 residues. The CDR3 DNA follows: TGCGCCAGGAGTCATGCGACAGGGAGTTTTAGTCAGCCCCAGCATTTT. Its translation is CARSHATGSFSQPQHF.

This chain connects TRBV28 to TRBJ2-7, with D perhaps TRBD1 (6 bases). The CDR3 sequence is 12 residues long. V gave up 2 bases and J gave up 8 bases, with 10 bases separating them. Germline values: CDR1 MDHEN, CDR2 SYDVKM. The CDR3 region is CASSLQQGQQYF. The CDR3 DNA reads TGTGCCAGCAGTTTACAACAGGGCCAGCAGTACTTC.

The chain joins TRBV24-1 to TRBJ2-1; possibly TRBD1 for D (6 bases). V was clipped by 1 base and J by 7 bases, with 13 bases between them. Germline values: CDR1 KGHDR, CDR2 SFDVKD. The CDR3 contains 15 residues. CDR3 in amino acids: CATSDFQGIRNEQFF. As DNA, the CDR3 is TGTGCCACCAGTGATTTCCAGGGGATTAGGAATGAGCAGTTCTTC.

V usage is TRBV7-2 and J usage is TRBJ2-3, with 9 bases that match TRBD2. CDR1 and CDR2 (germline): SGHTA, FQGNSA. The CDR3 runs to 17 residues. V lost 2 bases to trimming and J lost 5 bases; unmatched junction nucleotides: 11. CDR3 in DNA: TGTGCCAGCAGCTTAAGGTGGTTAGCGGGAGTAGTAGATACGCAGTATTTT. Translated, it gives CASSLRWLAGVVDTQYF. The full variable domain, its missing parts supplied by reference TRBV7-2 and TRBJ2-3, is GAGVSQSPSNKVTEKGKDVELRCDPISGHTALYWYRQSLGQGLEFLIYFQGNSAPDKSGLPSDRFSAERTGGSVSTLTIQRTQQEDSAVYLCASSLRWLAGVVDTQYFGPGTRLTVL.

This CDR3 is CASSLHPGTEAFF. DNA of the CDR3: TGTGCCAGCAGTTTACATCCAGGGACTGAAGCTTTCTTT. The chain couples TRBV6-2 or TRBV6-3 to TRBJ1-1, with TRBD1 as a possible D gene (5 bases). Germline CDR1 reads MNHEY; CDR2 reads SVGEGT. CDR3 length: 13 amino acids. V dropped 4 bases and J dropped 5 bases, with 11 bases sitting between them.

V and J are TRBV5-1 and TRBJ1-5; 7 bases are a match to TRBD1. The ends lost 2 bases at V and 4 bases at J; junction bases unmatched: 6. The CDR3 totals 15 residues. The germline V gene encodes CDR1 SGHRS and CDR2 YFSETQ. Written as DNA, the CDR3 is TGCGCCAGCAGCTTAGGGACAGCAGAGAATCAGCCCCAGCATTTT. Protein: CASSLGTAENQPQHF. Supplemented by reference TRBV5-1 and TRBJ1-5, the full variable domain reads KAGVTQTPRYLIKTRGQQVTLSCSPISGHRSVSWYQQTPGQGLQFLFEYFSETQRNKGNFPGRFSGRQFSNSRSEMNVSTLELGDSALYLCASSLGTAENQPQHFGDGTRLSIL.

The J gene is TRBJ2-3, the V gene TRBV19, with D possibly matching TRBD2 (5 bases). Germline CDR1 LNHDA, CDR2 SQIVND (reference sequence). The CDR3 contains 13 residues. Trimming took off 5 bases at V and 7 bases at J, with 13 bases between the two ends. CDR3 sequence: CASSVTTDYTQYF. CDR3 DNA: TGTGCCAGTAGTGTGACTACCGACTATACGCAGTATTTT.

In DNA, the CDR3 is TGTGCCAGCAGCTTTACGCAGGGGGTCTACGAGCAGTACTTC. Translation: CASSFTQGVYEQYF. The chain carries TRBV11-2 and TRBJ2-7, with 7 nucleotides matching TRBD1. The V and J ends lost 3 bases and 3 bases, in that order; junction bases with no gene match: 5. The CDR3 loop spans 14 amino acids. Germline lookup yields CDR1 SGHAT and CDR2 FQNNGV. Full variable domain (outside the CDR3, taken from reference TRBV11-2 and TRBJ2-7): EAGVAQSPRYKIIEKRQSVAFWCNPISGHATLYWYQQILGQGPKLLIQFQNNGVVDDSQLPKDRFSAERLKGVDSTLKIQPAKLEDSAVYLCASSFTQGVYEQYFGPGTRLTVT.

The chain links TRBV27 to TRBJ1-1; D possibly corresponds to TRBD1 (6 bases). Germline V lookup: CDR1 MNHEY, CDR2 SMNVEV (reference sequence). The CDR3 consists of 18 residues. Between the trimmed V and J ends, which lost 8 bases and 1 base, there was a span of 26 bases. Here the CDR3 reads CASLLTSSQGRSNTEAFF. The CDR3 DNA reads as TGTGCCAGCCTTCTGACCTCTTCACAGGGACGTTCGAACACTGAAGCTTTCTTT.

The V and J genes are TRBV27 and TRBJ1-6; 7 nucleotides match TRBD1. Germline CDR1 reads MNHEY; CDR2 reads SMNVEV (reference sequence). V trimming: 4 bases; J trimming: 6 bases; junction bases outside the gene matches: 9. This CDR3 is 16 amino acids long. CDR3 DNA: TGTGCCAGCAGTTCTTTCGGGACAGTCCTTAATTCACCCCTCCACTTT. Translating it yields CASSSFGTVLNSPLHF.

The CDR3: CASSPNQGANTGELFF. In DNA form, the CDR3 reads TGCGCCAGCAGCCCAAATCAGGGGGCGAACACCGGGGAGCTGTTTTTT. The chain links TRBV5-1 to TRBJ2-2, with TRBD1 matching over 7 bases. The length of the CDR3 is 16 residues. The ends lost 4 bases at V and 0 bases at J; junction bases unmatched: 6. Germline V gene data show CDR1 as SGHRS and CDR2 as YFSETQ.

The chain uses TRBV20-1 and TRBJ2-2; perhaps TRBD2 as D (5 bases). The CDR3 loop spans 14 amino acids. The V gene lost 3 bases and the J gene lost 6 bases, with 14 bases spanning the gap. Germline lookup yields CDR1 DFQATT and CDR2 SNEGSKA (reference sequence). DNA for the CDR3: TGCAGTGCTAGTAAAGGGAGTATAGCCGGGGAGCTGTTTTTT. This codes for CSASKGSIAGELFF.